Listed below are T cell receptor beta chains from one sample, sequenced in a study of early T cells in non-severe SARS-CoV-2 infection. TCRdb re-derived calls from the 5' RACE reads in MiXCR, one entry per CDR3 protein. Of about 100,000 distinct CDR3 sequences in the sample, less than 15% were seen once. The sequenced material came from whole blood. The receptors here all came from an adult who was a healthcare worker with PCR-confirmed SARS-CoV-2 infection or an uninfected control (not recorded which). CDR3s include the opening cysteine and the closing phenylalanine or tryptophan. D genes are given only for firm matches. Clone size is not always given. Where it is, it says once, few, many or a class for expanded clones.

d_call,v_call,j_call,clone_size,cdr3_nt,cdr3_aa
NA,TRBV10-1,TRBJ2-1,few,TGCGCCAGCAGTGAACCGTCGGGACGGACAGCGGGCGTCCCCTACAATGAGCAGTTCTTC,CASSEPSGRTAGVPYNEQFF
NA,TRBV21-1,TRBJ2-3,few,TGTGCCAGCAGCAAAGCGCTGGGGGATAACAGGGGAGATACGCAGTATTTT,CASSKALGDNRGDTQYF
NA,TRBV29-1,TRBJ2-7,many,TGCAGCGTGTCCGGAGGAAACACCTACGAGCAGTACTTC,CSVSGGNTYEQYF
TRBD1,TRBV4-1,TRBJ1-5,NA,TGCGCCAGCAGCCCTAAGACGGGGACAGGGGACAGACAGCCCCAGCATTTT,CASSPKTGTGDRQPQHF
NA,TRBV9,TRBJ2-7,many,TGTGCCAGCAGCGTAGGAGTGGGAGCTTCCTACGAGCAGTACTTC,CASSVGVGASYEQYF
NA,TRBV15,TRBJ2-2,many,TGTGCCACCAGCAGAGATACAGGGTACACCGGGGAGCTGTTTTTT,CATSRDTGYTGELFF
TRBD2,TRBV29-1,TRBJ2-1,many,TGCAGCGGCGGGGTAGCGGGTTACAATGAGCAGTTCTTC,CSGGVAGYNEQFF
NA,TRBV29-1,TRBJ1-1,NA,TGCAGCGTAGAAGGGGCGGACACTGAAGCTTTCTTT,CSVEGADTEAFF
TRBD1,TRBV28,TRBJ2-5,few,TGTGCCAGCAGCTACGGGATAGGACAGGCTATAAAAGAGACCCAGTACTTC,CASSYGIGQAIKETQYF
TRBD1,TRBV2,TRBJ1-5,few,TGTGCCAGCAGTGCCCGGACAGGGGAATATCAGCCCCAGCATTTT,CASSARTGEYQPQHF
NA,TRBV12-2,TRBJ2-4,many,TGTGCAAGTCGCTTCCGACCAGAAAAAAACATTCAGTACTTC,CASRFRPEKNIQYF
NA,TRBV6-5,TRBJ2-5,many,TGTGCCAGCAGTCCCGGGACCCAAGAGACCCAGTACTTC,CASSPGTQETQYF
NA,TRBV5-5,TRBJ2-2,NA,TGTGCCAGCAGCTTTCAGGGAGTGGCGAACACCGGGGAGCTGTTTTTT,CASSFQGVANTGELFF
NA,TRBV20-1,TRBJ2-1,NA,TGCAGTGCTAGGGAGATCGGCACCTACAATGAGCAGTTCTTC,CSAREIGTYNEQFF
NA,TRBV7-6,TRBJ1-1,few,TGTGCCAGCAGCTTACTTCAAGGGGGGTTAATGAACACTGAAGCTTTCTTT,CASSLLQGGLMNTEAFF
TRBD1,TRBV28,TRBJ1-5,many,TGTGCCAGCAGTTCCGGGACAGGGACTCAGCCCCAGCATTTT,CASSSGTGTQPQHF
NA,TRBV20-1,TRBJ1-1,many,TGCAGTGCAACGACGGGAGTTGAAGCTTTCTTT,CSATTGVEAFF
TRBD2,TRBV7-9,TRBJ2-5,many,TGTGCCAGCAGCCCTTACCCCCGACTAGCCGAAGAGACCCAGTACTTC,CASSPYPRLAEETQYF
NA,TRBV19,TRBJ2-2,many,TGTGCCAGTAGTATGAGCGGACAGTACACCGGGGAGCTGTTTTTT,CASSMSGQYTGELFF
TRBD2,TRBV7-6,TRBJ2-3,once,TGTGCCAGCCGACTAGCGCCCACAGATACGCAGTATTTT,CASRLAPTDTQYF
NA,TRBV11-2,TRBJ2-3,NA,TGTGCCAGCAGCTCCCTTCGGAGCCTCCTGGGAGATACGCAGTATTTT,CASSSLRSLLGDTQYF
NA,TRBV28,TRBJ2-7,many,TGTGCCAGCAGCCAAGACTCCTACGAGCAGTACTTC,CASSQDSYEQYF
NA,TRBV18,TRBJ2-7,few,TGTGCCAGCTCACCCACCTCCTACGAGCAGTACTTC,CASSPTSYEQYF
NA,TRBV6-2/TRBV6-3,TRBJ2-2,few,TGTGCCAGCAGGGAGGGTTCTACCGGGGAGCTGTTTTTT,CASREGSTGELFF
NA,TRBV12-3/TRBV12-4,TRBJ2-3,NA,TGTGCCAGCTCCCGGGGAGCTAGCACAGATACGCAGTATTTT,CASSRGASTDTQYF
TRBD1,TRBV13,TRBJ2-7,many,TGTGCCAGCAGCGGACAGGTCTACCACGAGCAGTACTTC,CASSGQVYHEQYF
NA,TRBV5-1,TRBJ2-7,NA,TGCGCCAGCAGCTTGGACCCTAGGGAGTCCTACGAGCAGTACTTC,CASSLDPRESYEQYF
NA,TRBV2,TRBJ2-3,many,TGTGCCAGCAGTGAAGATACTAGCACAGATACGCAGTATTTT,CASSEDTSTDTQYF
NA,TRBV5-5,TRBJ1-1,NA,TGTGCCAGCAGCTTACCAGGGGTTCCGAGTGAAGCTTTCTTT,CASSLPGVPSEAFF
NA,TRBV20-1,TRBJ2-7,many,TGCAGTGCTCAGGACACACCCTACGAGCAGTACTTC,CSAQDTPYEQYF
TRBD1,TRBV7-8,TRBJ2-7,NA,TGTACCAGCAGCCGGGACAGGGGAGTTTCCTACGAGCAGTACTTC,CTSSRDRGVSYEQYF
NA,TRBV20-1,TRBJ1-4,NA,TGCAGTGCTAGAGATGAAATGGAGGGACTTTGGAAAAAACTGTTTTTT,CSARDEMEGLWKKLFF
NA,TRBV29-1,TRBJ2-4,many,TGCAGCGTTGGTTCCGATTTTTCGACTCCACTAAACAAAAACATTCAGTACTTC,CSVGSDFSTPLNKNIQYF
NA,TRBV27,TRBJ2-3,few,TGTGCCAGCAGTTTATCCCTCCGGGCAGATACGCAGTATTTT,CASSLSLRADTQYF
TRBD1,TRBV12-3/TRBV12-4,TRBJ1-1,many,TGTGCCAGCAGTTTTATACAGGGGCCCGTCTTT,CASSFIQGPVF
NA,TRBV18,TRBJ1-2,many,TGTGCCAGCTCACCACCGGAGGTTAACTATGGCTACACCTTC,CASSPPEVNYGYTF
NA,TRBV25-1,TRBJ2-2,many,TGTGCCAGCAGTGAATATAACACCGGGGAGCTGTTTTTT,CASSEYNTGELFF
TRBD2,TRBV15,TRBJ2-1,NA,TGTGCCACCAGCAAGGGACTAGCGGGGGGGATAGGGTGGCAGTTCTTC,CATSKGLAGGIGWQFF
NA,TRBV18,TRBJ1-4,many,TGTGCCAGCTCACCATCTACAGGGCTCGGCGCTAATGAAAAACTGTTTTTT,CASSPSTGLGANEKLFF
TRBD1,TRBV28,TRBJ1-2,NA,TGTGCCAGTGGGACAGGGAATGGCGGCTACACCTTC,CASGTGNGGYTF
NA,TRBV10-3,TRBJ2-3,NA,TGTGCCATCAGTGAAGGGGTGAACACAGATACGCAGTATTTT,CAISEGVNTDTQYF
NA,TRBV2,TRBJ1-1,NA,TGTGCCAGCAATCGGGGAGGCAACACTGAAGCTTTCTTT,CASNRGGNTEAFF
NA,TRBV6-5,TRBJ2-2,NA,TGTGCCAGCACTCCGGGAAACACCGGGGAGCTGTTTTTT,CASTPGNTGELFF
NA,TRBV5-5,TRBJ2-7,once,TGTGCCAGCAGCTTGGATGGCGGCTCCTACGAGCAGTACTTC,CASSLDGGSYEQYF
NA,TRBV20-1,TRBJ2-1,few,TGCAGTGCTAGAGATCGGGGAGATAGGAAGGATGAGCAGTTCTTC,CSARDRGDRKDEQFF
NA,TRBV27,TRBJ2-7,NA,TGTGCCAGCAGTCCCCCCATTTCCCAGACAGGCCGAAGCTCCTACGAGCAGTACTTC,CASSPPISQTGRSSYEQYF
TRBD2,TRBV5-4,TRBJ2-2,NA,TGTGCCAGCAGCTCTACCCGGGGGGCGAACACCGGGGAGCTGTTTTTT,CASSSTRGANTGELFF
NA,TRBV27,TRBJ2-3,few,TGTGCCAGCAGGACCGGCCAGGGAGGCACAGATACGCAGTATTTT,CASRTGQGGTDTQYF
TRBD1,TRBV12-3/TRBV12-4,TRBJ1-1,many,TGTGCCAGCAGTTTAGATTGGGACAGGGAAGGGCTGAACACTGAAGCTTTCTTT,CASSLDWDREGLNTEAFF
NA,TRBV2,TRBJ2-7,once,TGTGCCAGCACCCTAATGCCCGCAACCTACGAGCAGTACTTC,CASTLMPATYEQYF
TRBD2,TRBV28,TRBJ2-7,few,TGTGCCAGCAGTTCAGATAGCGGGGGTAGCTCCTACGAGCAGTACTTC,CASSSDSGGSSYEQYF
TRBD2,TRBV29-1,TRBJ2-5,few,TGCAGCGTTGGTCTAGCGGGGGGTAACCAAGAGACCCAGTACTTC,CSVGLAGGNQETQYF
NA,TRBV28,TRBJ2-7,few,TGTGCCAGCAGTTTGGGGCCCGTCGAGCAGTACTTT,CASSLGPVEQYF